The present TCR beta chain was sequenced within a study of graft-versus-host responses after intestinal transplantation. The wider study: Induction with anti-thymocyte globulin, then tacrolimus and steroids for roughly three years, was given to all recipients.

Study-level findings and limits: Where graft-donor T cell macrochimerism was present, patients had high graft-versus-host to host-versus-graft clonal ratios in allografts. Present in recipient marrow, GvH clones included some that appeared first in ileum or blood.

Libraries were prepared by immunoSEQ multiplex PCR; TCRdb keeps only in-frame clonotypes and omits some of them. The sample has some 24,000 clones; approximately 85% are singletons. With regard to this clone: The antigen remains unidentified.

Trimming cost V 4 bases and J 2 bases; bases outside gene matches: 2. CDR1 and CDR2 from the germline V gene are SGHAT and FQNNGV. The CDR3 runs to 14 residues. This receptor was taken from a human patient who received an intestinal transplant, so some T cells may come from the graft donor. The material was PBMCs, obtained around 440 days after intestinal transplant. The gene calls are TRBV11-2 and TRBJ2-7; 10 bases match TRBD1. In DNA form, the CDR3 reads TGTGCCAGCAGCTGGGGACAGGGGACCTACGAGCAGTACTTC. Encoded protein: CASSWGQGTYEQYF.